This T cell receptor beta chain was sequenced during a study of OX40 agonist ivuxolimab in advanced cancers. Study-level background: The patients received ivuxolimab by intravenous route every 2 weeks at 0.01 to 10 mg/kg.

A word on this clone: Its target is unknown.

The data were produced by immunoSEQ multiplex PCR, yet TCRdb's version contains in-frame clones alone and is incomplete. The table has under 100,000 clones, approximately 85% seen once. Broader study findings: Dosing at 0.1 to 3.0 mg/kg was accompanied by clonal expansion of CD4+ and CD8+ blood T cells by week 6. Patients who responded partially at 0.1-3.0 mg/kg showed clonal expansion ranking among the lowest.

Sequencing used CD4+ or CD8+ T cells sorted from blood, obtained in a trial of the OX40 agonist ivuxolimab. This receptor was identified in an adult with an advanced solid tumor such as melanoma, head and neck, liver or kidney cancer.

DNA of the CDR3: TGTGCCAGCAGCTTGGACGTGGCGGATTATGGCTACACCTTC. This translates into CASSLDVADYGYTF. The chain links TRBV5-6 to TRBJ1-2, with D uncertain. Germline V gene sequence: CDR1 SGHDT, CDR2 YYEEEE. With 0 bases removed from V and 5 bases from J, the gap between germline ends came to 11 bases. The CDR3 spans 14 residues.